Below are 23 T cell receptor beta chains sequenced from a single sample in a study of blood T cell repertoires in COVID-19. Clones were sequenced by immunoSEQ multiplex PCR, and TCRdb holds only the in-frame ones, with some missing. The sample has over 200,000 clones; around nine tenths are singletons. Source material: PBMCs or T cells enriched from blood (not recorded which). The receptors were sampled from a woman younger than 45 who had been exposed to COVID-19.

Here the CDR3 reads CASSLGRGSPTYEQYF. The CDR3 DNA sequence: TGCGCCAGCAGCTTGGGAAGGGGGAGCCCTACCTACGAGCAGTACTTC. The rearrangement uses TRBV5-1 and TRBJ2-7, with D possibly TRBD1 on 6 matching bases. Germline V CDR1 and CDR2: SGHRS, YFSETQ. This CDR3 comprises 16 residues. The V end lost 0 bases, the J end lost 2 bases, and 15 bases lay between the germline ends. The entire variable domain, with the rest obtained from reference TRBV5-1 and TRBJ2-7, is as follows: KAGVTQTPRYLIKTRGQQVTLSCSPISGHRSVSWYQQTPGQGLQFLFEYFSETQRNKGNFPGRFSGRQFSNSRSEMNVSTLELGDSALYLCASSLGRGSPTYEQYFGPGTRLTVT.

The chain carries TRBV5-1 and TRBJ1-6; 7 bases are shared with TRBD1. The CDR3 covers 15 residues. J was trimmed by 8 bases and V by 6 bases; bases with no gene match: 11. Germline V gene sequence: CDR1 SGHRS, CDR2 YFSETQ. The CDR3 nucleotides are TGCGCCAGCACCTTCTCGACAGGGAACGATTCACCCCTCCACTTT. Protein: CASTFSTGNDSPLHF.

The chain links TRBV29-1 to TRBJ2-7; 9 bases are a match to TRBD2. CDR3 length: 12 amino acids. Unmatched junction bases numbered 2, after V lost 6 bases and J lost 2 bases. The germline V gene has CDR1 SQVTM and CDR2 ANQGSEA. CDR3 in DNA: TGCAGCGTCGGCGGGGGGGCCTACGAGCAGTACTTC. Translating gives CSVGGGAYEQYF.

J is TRBJ1-4 and V is TRBV5-1; tentatively, D is TRBD1 (6 bases). The CDR3 length is 17 residues. V lost 4 bases to trimming and J lost 0 bases, with 16 bases between them. Germline CDR1 and CDR2: SGHRS and YFSETQ. In nucleotides, the CDR3 is TGCGCCAGCAGCGTACAGGGCGGTGGGGCAACTAATGAAAAACTGTTTTTT. It specifies CASSVQGGGATNEKLFF.

The chain joins TRBV2 to TRBJ1-4; D uncertain. This CDR3 contains 14 residues. V lost 7 bases and J lost 7, with 16 bases in between. In germline, CDR1 is SNHLY, CDR2 FYNNEI. Here the CDR3 reads CASNSIAAGEKLFF. CDR3 DNA sequence: TGTGCCAGCAACAGTATAGCGGCAGGTGAAAAACTGTTTTTT.

This chain uses TRBV19 with TRBJ2-1; 8 bases fit TRBD2. The CDR3 is 16 residues long. Germline assignment: CDR1 LNHDA and CDR2 SQIVND (reference sequence). V lost 5 bases, J lost 12 bases, and 18 bases stayed unmatched. CDR3 in amino acids: CASSPGLAGGGRWQFF. As DNA, the CDR3 is TGTGCCAGTAGTCCCGGACTAGCCGGGGGGGGTCGGTGGCAGTTCTTC.

The chain combines TRBV27 with TRBJ1-2, with 8 bases lining up with TRBD1. The germline V gene has CDR1 MNHEY and CDR2 SMNVEV (reference sequence). V lost 8 bases and J lost 1; bases outside the gene matches: 6. This CDR3 contains 14 residues. The CDR3 DNA reads TGTGCCAGCCGCGGGACAGGCCGTAACTATGGCTACACCTTC. It codes for CASRGTGRNYGYTF.

This rearrangement joins TRBV5-1 to TRBJ1-1; D is perhaps TRBD1 (6 bases). Germline CDR1 reads SGHRS; CDR2 reads YFSETQ. The CDR3 runs to 14 residues. Deletions cut 4 bases from V and 4 bases from J, with 14 bases between. The CDR3 DNA sequence: TGCGCCAGCAGCGCCTCACAGGGACCCACTGAAGCTTTCTTT. Protein product: CASSASQGPTEAFF.

V gene TRBV5-1 combines with J gene TRBJ1-1; D is ambiguous. The V gene's germline CDR1 is SGHRS and CDR2 YFSETQ. This CDR3 is built from 16 residues. V gave up 0 bases and J gave up 3 bases, with 15 bases separating them. The CDR3 loop is CASSLVLRHGDTEAFF. CDR3 coding DNA: TGCGCCAGCAGCTTGGTTCTGAGACACGGGGACACTGAAGCTTTCTTT.

This chain links TRBV2 with TRBJ1-1; D remains unclear. This CDR3 contains 11 residues. Per the germline V gene, CDR1 is SNHLY and CDR2 is FYNNEI. Trimming removed 7 bases at V and 5 bases at J, with 8 bases between. In DNA, the CDR3 is TGTGCCAGCAAACGAGGGACTGAAGCTTTCTTT. This gives the protein CASKRGTEAFF.

V gene TRBV5-1 combines with J gene TRBJ1-4; D may be TRBD1 (5 bases). This CDR3 spans 14 amino acids. V was pared by 1 base and J by 8 bases, with 12 bases between. CDR1 SGHRS and CDR2 YFSETQ come from the germline V gene. CDR3 DNA: TGCGCCAGCAGCTTGACAGGCTTTGGGGAAAAACTGTTTTTT. Its translation is CASSLTGFGEKLFF. The whole variable domain, remainder taken from reference TRBV5-1 and TRBJ1-4, is KAGVTQTPRYLIKTRGQQVTLSCSPISGHRSVSWYQQTPGQGLQFLFEYFSETQRNKGNFPGRFSGRQFSNSRSEMNVSTLELGDSALYLCASSLTGFGEKLFFGSGTQLSVL.

CDR3 bases: TGTGCCACGTCAGAGACTAGCGGACACACAGATACGCAGTATTTT. Translation: CATSETSGHTDTQYF. The gene calls are TRBV2 and TRBJ2-3, with TRBD2 matching over 9 bases. Germline CDR1 is SNHLY and CDR2 is FYNNEI. J lost 2 bases, V lost 10 bases, and 10 bases had no gene match. This CDR3 contains 15 residues.

This clone turned up a few times. The chain has TRBV5-5 and TRBJ1-5; 8 bases agree with TRBD1. Losses at the gene ends were 5 bases for V and 7 bases for J; bases not matched to a gene: 8. The CDR3 contains 14 residues. CDR1 and CDR2 from the germline V gene are SGHKS and YYEKEE (reference sequence). The CDR3 DNA is TGTGCCAGCAGACGGACAGGGTACGGCCAGCCCCAGCATTTT. Encoded protein: CASRRTGYGQPQHF.

This chain connects TRBV10-3 to TRBJ2-6, with a possible D match to TRBD2 (6 bases). This CDR3 has 15 residues. Looked up from germline, CDR1 is ENHRY and CDR2 is SYGVKD. V dropped 10 bases and J dropped 0 bases, with 13 bases sitting between them. CDR3 DNA sequence: TGTGCCACCAGGGCCGGGAGCTCTGGGGCCAACGTCCTGACTTTC. Protein: CATRAGSSGANVLTF.

The chain uses TRBV6-1 and TRBJ1-1, with D unclear. Trimming stripped 2 bases from V and 6 bases from J, with 19 bases between. CDR1 and CDR2 (germline): MNHNS, SASEGT. This CDR3 region has 16 residues. The CDR3 protein is CASSEMGRGGFAEAFF. The CDR3 coding sequence is TGTGCCAGCAGTGAAATGGGGAGAGGAGGGTTCGCTGAAGCTTTCTTT.

The chain couples TRBV6-5 to TRBJ2-3, with D perhaps TRBD2 (5 bases). CDR3 length equals 15 residues. The germline V gene has CDR1 MNHEY and CDR2 SVGAGI. Trimming took 2 bases from V and 14 from J, leaving 23 bases between them. The CDR3 sequence: CASSYQKNEDPEGYF. CDR3 DNA: TGTGCCAGCAGTTACCAAAAAAATGAGGACCCCGAGGGGTATTTT.

V is TRBV28 and J is TRBJ1-1, with no clear D. The ends were cut back, 2 bases at V and 1 base at J, with 14 bases in the middle. CDR3 length equals 16 residues. Germline assignment: CDR1 MDHEN and CDR2 SYDVKM. As DNA, the CDR3 is TGTGCCAGCAGTTTAATTGGACTAGGCAAGAACACTGAAGCTTTCTTT. It translates to CASSLIGLGKNTEAFF.

The V and J genes are TRBV12-5 and TRBJ2-1, with 7 bases aligning to TRBD2. Germline assignment: CDR1 LGHNT and CDR2 FRNRAP. Trimming at V came to 0 bases and at J to 7 bases, leaving 12 bases not matched to a gene. The CDR3 has 17 residues. The CDR3 spells CASGLVLGTTNPNEQFF. CDR3 sequence (DNA): TGTGCTAGTGGTTTGGTGTTAGGGACTACCAACCCGAATGAGCAGTTCTTC.

This chain links TRBV2 with TRBJ2-1; perhaps TRBD2 as D (6 bases). The CDR3 spans 13 residues. Germline lookup yields CDR1 SNHLY and CDR2 FYNNEI. V dropped 7 bases and J dropped 4 bases, with 11 bases sitting between them. In DNA, the CDR3 is TGTGCCAGCAAAGGACTACATTACAATGAGCAGTTCTTC. This encodes CASKGLHYNEQFF.

This CDR3 reads CASSTPSGGAGEQYF. CDR3 DNA sequence: TGTGCCAGCAGCACCCCTAGCGGGGGGGCCGGCGAGCAGTACTTC. The chain uses TRBV3-1 (or the pseudogene TRBV3-2) and TRBJ2-7, with 12 bases identical to TRBD2. The CDR3 consists of 15 residues. Unmatched junction bases numbered 8, after V lost 5 bases and J lost 6 bases. The germline CDR1 and CDR2 sequences are LGHDT and YNNKEL (reference sequence).

This clone was seen many times. This chain links TRBV19 with TRBJ2-7; 8 bases fit TRBD1. The CDR3 is 17 residues long. Germline assignment: CDR1 LNHDA and CDR2 SQIVND (reference sequence). V lost 3 bases to trimming and J lost 0 bases; unmatched junction nucleotides: 10. CDR3 in DNA: TGTGCCAGTAGTATCCAGGGGGCCTCCTCCATCTCCTACGAGCAGTACTTC. This encodes CASSIQGASSISYEQYF.

The V and J genes are TRBV29-1 and TRBJ1-1; 7 bases map to TRBD1. V shed 3 bases and J 5 bases; nucleotides not matched to a gene: 6. Germline CDR1 and CDR2: SQVTM and ANQGSEA. The CDR3 totals 13 residues. The CDR3 coding sequence is TGCAGCGTTGATATTCTACAGGGGACTGAAGCTTTCTTT. Residues: CSVDILQGTEAFF.

This clone was picked up one time. The chain carries TRBV19 and TRBJ1-3; 7 bases are shared with TRBD1. The CDR3 totals 17 residues. The junction had 8 bases not matched to a gene; V was cut back by 3 bases and J by 0 bases. The V gene's germline CDR1 is LNHDA and CDR2 SQIVND (reference sequence). The CDR3 DNA follows: TGTGCCAGTAGTATTTGGCGGACAGGCTTCTCTGGAAACACCATATATTTT. It translates to CASSIWRTGFSGNTIYF.